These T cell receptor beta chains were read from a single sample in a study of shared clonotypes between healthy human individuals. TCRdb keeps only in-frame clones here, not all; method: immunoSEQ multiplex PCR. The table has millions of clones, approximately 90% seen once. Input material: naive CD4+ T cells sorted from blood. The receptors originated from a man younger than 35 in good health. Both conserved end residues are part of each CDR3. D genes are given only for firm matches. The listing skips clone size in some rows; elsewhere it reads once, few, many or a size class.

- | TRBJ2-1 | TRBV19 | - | TGTGCCAGTCGTAGCCGGGATTACAATGAGCAGTTCTTC | CASRSRDYNEQFF
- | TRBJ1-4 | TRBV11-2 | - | TGTGCCAGCAGCTTAGGTGGAATGGGGGCAACTAATGAAAAACTGTTTTTT | CASSLGGMGATNEKLFF
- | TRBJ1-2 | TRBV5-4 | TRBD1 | TGTGCCAGCAGCTTACCCCAGGGGGCGCAAGGCTACACCTTC | CASSLPQGAQGYTF
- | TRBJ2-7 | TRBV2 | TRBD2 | TGTGCCAGCAGTGAATCAGTGACTAGCGGGGGAACCTCCTACGAGCAGTACTTC | CASSESVTSGGTSYEQYF
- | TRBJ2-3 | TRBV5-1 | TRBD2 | TGCGCCAGCAGCTACCTAGCGGGAGCTAGCACAGATACGCAGTATTTT | CASSYLAGASTDTQYF
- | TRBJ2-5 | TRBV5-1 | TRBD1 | TGCGCCAGCAGCTTGGATTGGACAGGGGTACAAGAGACCCAGTACTTC | CASSLDWTGVQETQYF
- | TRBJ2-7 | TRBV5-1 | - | TGCGCCAGCAGCTTGGGTCAGGCGGTCACCTACGAGCAGTACTTC | CASSLGQAVTYEQYF
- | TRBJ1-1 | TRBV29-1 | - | TGCAGCGGATCGGGACGGCTGAACACTGAAGCTTTCTTT | CSGSGRLNTEAFF
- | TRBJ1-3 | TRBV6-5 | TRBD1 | TGTGCCAGCAGTTACCGGGACAGGGGAAACACCATATATTTT | CASSYRDRGNTIYF
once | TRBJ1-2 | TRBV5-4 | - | TGTGCCAGCAGCTTCGACGGGACACTAAGGAGTGGCTACACCTTC | CASSFDGTLRSGYTF
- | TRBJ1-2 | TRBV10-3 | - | TGTGCCATCAGTGAGTCGTCATCGCTGGGGGACACCTATGGCTACACCTTC | CAISESSSLGDTYGYTF
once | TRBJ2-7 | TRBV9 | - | TGTGCCAGCAGCGTACGGGCAGCCGGGTTCTACGAGCAGTACTTC | CASSVRAAGFYEQYF
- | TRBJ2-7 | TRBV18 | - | TGTGCCAGCTCACTCGGGGGGCCGTTCGAGCAGTACTTC | CASSLGGPFEQYF
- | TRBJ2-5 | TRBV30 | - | TGTGCCTGGAGTGCCCAGAACCCGGGGGCTCGGGAGACCCAGTACTTC | CAWSAQNPGARETQYF
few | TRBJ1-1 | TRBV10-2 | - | TGCGCCAGCAGTGAGGGGTACACTGAAGCTTTCTTT | CASSEGYTEAFF
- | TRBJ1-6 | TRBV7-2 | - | TGTGCCAGCAGCCGAGAACCAGGGAGCGCTTCACCCCTCCACTTT | CASSREPGSASPLHF
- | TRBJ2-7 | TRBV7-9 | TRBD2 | TGTGCCAGCAGCCCGGGTAGCGGGAGAAACGAGCAGTACTTC | CASSPGSGRNEQYF
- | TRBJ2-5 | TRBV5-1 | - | TGCGCCAGCAGCTTCACAAGCCAAGAGACCCAGTACTTC | CASSFTSQETQYF
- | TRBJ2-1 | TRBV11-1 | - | TGTGCCAGCAGCTCGAGCTCCTACAATGAGCAGTTCTTC | CASSSSSYNEQFF
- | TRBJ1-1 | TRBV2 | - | TGTGCCAGCAGTGCAGGGTATGAAGCTTTCTTT | CASSAGYEAFF
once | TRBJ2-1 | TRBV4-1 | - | TGCGCCAGCAGCCAAGCTCTAGCCCCCTACAATGAGCAGTTCTTC | CASSQALAPYNEQFF
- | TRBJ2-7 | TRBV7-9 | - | TGTGCCAGCAGCTTAGCGGGCAGCTACGAGCAGTACTTC | CASSLAGSYEQYF
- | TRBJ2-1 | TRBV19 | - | TGTGCCAGTAGTATAGATCAGGGAGTACCCTACAATGAGCAGTTCTTC | CASSIDQGVPYNEQFF
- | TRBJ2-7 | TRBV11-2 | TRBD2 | TGTGCCAGCAGCTTGGCCCCGGGACTAGCGGGAGTGAACGAGCAGTACTTC | CASSLAPGLAGVNEQYF
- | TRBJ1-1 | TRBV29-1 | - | TGCAGCGTTGAGGAGGGAATGAACACTGAAGCTTTCTTT | CSVEEGMNTEAFF
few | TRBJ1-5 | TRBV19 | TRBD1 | TGTGCCACTACGAAAAGGACAGGGGATAGCAATCAGCCCCAGCATTTT | CATTKRTGDSNQPQHF
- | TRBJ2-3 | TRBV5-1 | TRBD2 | TGCGCCAGCAGCTTGGTAGTAGCGGGGGTGGGAGATACGCAGTATTTT | CASSLVVAGVGDTQYF
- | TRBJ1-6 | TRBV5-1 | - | TGCGCCAGCAGCTTTTTTTCCGCGGCGGGGAATTCACCCCTCCACTTT | CASSFFSAAGNSPLHF
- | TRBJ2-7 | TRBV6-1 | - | TGTGCCAGCAGTGAAGCCGCTAGCCCCTACGAGCAGTACTTC | CASSEAASPYEQYF
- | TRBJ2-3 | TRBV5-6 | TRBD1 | TGTGCCAGCAGCTCTAGACAGGGCGGAGATACGCAGTATTTT | CASSSRQGGDTQYF
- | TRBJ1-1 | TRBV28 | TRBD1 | TGTGCCAGCAGTTTATTGACAGGGACGAACACTGAAGCTTTCTTT | CASSLLTGTNTEAFF
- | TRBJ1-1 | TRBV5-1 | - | TGCGCCAGCAGCTTTGGACAGTATTACACTGAAGCTTTCTTT | CASSFGQYYTEAFF
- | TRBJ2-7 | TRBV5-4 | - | TGTGCCAGCAGCTTGACAGGGCAGCAGTACTTC | CASSLTGQQYF
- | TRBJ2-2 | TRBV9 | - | TGTGCCAGCAGCCGCGGTGGATTAAACACCGGGGAGCTGTTTTTT | CASSRGGLNTGELFF
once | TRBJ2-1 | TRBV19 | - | TGTGCCTCCCAGGCCAGGGAAGGCGGCAATGAGCAGTTCTTC | CASQAREGGNEQFF
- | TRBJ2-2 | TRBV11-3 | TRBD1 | TGTGCCAGCAGCCGACAGGGATCGAACACCGGGGAGCTGTTTTTT | CASSRQGSNTGELFF
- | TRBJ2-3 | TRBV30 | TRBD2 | TGTGCCTGGAGTGTTCTCGGAACGGGGGGGACAGATACGCAGTATTTT | CAWSVLGTGGTDTQYF
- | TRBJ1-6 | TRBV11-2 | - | TGTGCCAGCAGCTTAGCCCAGCGGTTAGGTTCACCCCTCCACTTT | CASSLAQRLGSPLHF
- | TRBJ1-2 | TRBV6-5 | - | TGTGCCAGCAGTATGAAGCAGGGCGTCTATGGCTACACCTTC | CASSMKQGVYGYTF
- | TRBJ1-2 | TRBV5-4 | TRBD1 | TGTGCCAGCAGCCCCGGGACAGAGGGATCTCATGGCTACACCTTC | CASSPGTEGSHGYTF
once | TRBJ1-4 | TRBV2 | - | TGTGCCAGCAGTGAGACAGACGAAAAACTGTTTTTT | CASSETDEKLFF
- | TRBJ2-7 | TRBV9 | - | TGTGCCAGCAGCCCGAACCAGGGGAGGGAGCAGTACTTC | CASSPNQGREQYF
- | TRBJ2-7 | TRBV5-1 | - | TGCGCCAGCAGCTTGGAACAGGGTCCCTACGAGCAGTACTTC | CASSLEQGPYEQYF
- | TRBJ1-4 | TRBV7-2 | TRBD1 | TGTGCCAGCAGCGTTGACAGGGGCAATAATGAAAAACTGTTTTTT | CASSVDRGNNEKLFF
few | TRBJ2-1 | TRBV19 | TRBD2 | TGTGCCAGTAGTATCCGGGCTAGCGGGGGGAATGAGCAGTTCTTC | CASSIRASGGNEQFF
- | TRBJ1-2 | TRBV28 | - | TGTGCCAGCAGTGTGGGATTCTATGGCTACACCTTC | CASSVGFYGYTF
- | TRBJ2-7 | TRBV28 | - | TGTGCCAGCAGTGGGGCCGGATTCCAGTCCTACGAGCAGTACTTC | CASSGAGFQSYEQYF
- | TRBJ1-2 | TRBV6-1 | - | TGTGCCAGCACCTGGGGAGGGGCTGGTGGCTACACCTTC | CASTWGGAGGYTF
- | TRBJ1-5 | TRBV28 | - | TGTGCCAGCAGGGCAGGGGTTCAGCCCCAGCATTTT | CASRAGVQPQHF
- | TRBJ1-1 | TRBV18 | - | TGTGCCAGCTCACTGGACTCAAACACTGAAGCTTTCTTT | CASSLDSNTEAFF
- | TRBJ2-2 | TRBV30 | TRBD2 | TGTGCCTGGAGTAGCTCACGGACTAGCGGGGGGGCCGACGGGGAGCTGTTTTTT | CAWSSSRTSGGADGELFF
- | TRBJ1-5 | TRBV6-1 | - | TGTGCCAGCGACACCCTCAATCAGCCCCAGCATTTT | CASDTLNQPQHF
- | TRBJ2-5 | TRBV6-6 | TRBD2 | TGTGCCAGCAGTTACTCAACTAGCGGATCCTGGACCCAGTACTTC | CASSYSTSGSWTQYF
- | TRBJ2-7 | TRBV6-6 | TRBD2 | TGTGCCAGCAGTTACTCTAGCGGGAGGGCTCTCGAGCAGTACTTC | CASSYSSGRALEQYF